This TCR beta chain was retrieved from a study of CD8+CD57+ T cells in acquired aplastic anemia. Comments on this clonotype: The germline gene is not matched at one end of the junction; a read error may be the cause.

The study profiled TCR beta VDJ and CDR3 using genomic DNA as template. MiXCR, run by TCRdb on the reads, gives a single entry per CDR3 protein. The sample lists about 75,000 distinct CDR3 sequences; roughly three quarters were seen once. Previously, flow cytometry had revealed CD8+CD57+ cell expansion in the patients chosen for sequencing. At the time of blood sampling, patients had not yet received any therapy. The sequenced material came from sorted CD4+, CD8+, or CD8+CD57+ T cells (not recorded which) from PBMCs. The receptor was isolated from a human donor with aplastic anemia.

The CDR3 protein is CASSSEPSTDTQYF. The CDR3 bases are TGTGCCAGTAGCTCGGAGCCGAGCACAGATACGCAGTATTTT. The chain uses TRBV7-6 and TRBJ2-3; D uncertain. The CDR3 is made up of 14 amino acids. CDR1 is SGHVS, CDR2 FNYEAQ, per germline.